These T cell receptor beta chains were read from a single sample in a study of T cell responses to AZD1222 COVID-19 vaccine. The table came from immunoSEQ multiplex PCR; TCRdb's copy has only in-frame clones and leaves some out. The repertoire has 150,000 or so clones, 80% to 95% of them found once; the top ten carry over 1.3%. The sample here was peripheral blood, taken on day 0 of AZD1222 vaccination. The receptor source for this set is an adult in good health. CDR3s include the opening cysteine and the closing phenylalanine or tryptophan. The D gene is left open where the match is weak. Clone size, where shown, is once, few, many, or a class for clones that have expanded.

D gene	clone size	V gene	J gene	CDR3 DNA	CDR3 protein
TRBD2	.	TRBV28	TRBJ2-7	TGTGCAGTTTACCCGGCTAGCGGGAAAAGACACGAGCAGTACTTC	CAVYPASGKRHEQYF
.	few	TRBV7-8	TRBJ1-1	TGTGCCAGCAGCTTAGTGGGGGCAGGGTCTCTTTCTGAAGCTTTCTTT	CASSLVGAGSLSEAFF
.	.	TRBV6-2/TRBV6-3	TRBJ2-1	TGTGCCAGCAGTTACAGTTTCCATGAGCAGTTCTTC	CASSYSFHEQFF
.	once	TRBV2	TRBJ2-5	TGTGCCAGCAGTAGTCCCGGCGAGACCCAGTACTTC	CASSSPGETQYF
.	.	TRBV7-2	TRBJ1-6	TGTGCCAGCAGCTTAGGGCCTCGGCGGAATTCACCCCTCCACTTT	CASSLGPRRNSPLHF
.	.	TRBV28	TRBJ2-3	TGTGCCAGCAGTTTATCCGGGCCCGATACGCAGTATTTT	CASSLSGPDTQYF
.	.	TRBV27	TRBJ2-7	TGTGCCAGCAGGAGTGGGGCAGGGGCGTATGGCGAGCAGTACTTC	CASRSGAGAYGEQYF
TRBD1	.	TRBV28	TRBJ1-5	TGTGCCACCACGACTTATCAGGGGGCTGATCAGCCCCAGCATTTT	CATTTYQGADQPQHF
.	.	TRBV5-4	TRBJ2-3	TGTGCCAGCAGCTCTAGCACAGATACGCAGTATTTT	CASSSSTDTQYF
.	.	TRBV2	TRBJ1-4	TGTGCCAGCTTGAACAGGGCTTTATTAACTAATGAAAAACTGTTTTTT	CASLNRALLTNEKLFF
.	.	TRBV30	TRBJ1-5	TGTGCCTGGAGTGGTAGGGGCAATCAGCCCCAGCATTTT	CAWSGRGNQPQHF
TRBD1	.	TRBV2	TRBJ2-6	TGTGCTAGCAGTGAAGCTGACAGGGGGCTAACTGGGGCCAACGTCCTGACTTTC	CASSEADRGLTGANVLTF
.	.	TRBV4-2	TRBJ1-5	TGTGCCAGCAGCCAAGATGCGACAGCGCATCAGCCCCAGCATTTT	CASSQDATAHQPQHF
TRBD1	.	TRBV4-1	TRBJ1-6	TGCGCCAGCAGCCAAGCCTTGACAGGGGGGGATAATTCACCCCTCCACTTT	CASSQALTGGDNSPLHF
.	.	TRBV3-1/TRBV3-2	TRBJ1-1	TGTGCCAGCAGCCCGGCAGTGATGAACACTGAAGCTTTCTTT	CASSPAVMNTEAFF
TRBD1	.	TRBV2	TRBJ1-5	TGTGCCAGCAGTCGACAGGGGGTTCGCCAGCCCCAGCATTTT	CASSRQGVRQPQHF
TRBD2	.	TRBV9	TRBJ2-1	TGTGCCAGCAGCGTTAGCGGGCCATCTTCCTACAATGAGCAGTTCTTC	CASSVSGPSSYNEQFF
TRBD1	.	TRBV24-1	TRBJ2-3	TGTGCCACCAGTGATTCGACCCCGGGACAGGGGTTCACAGATACGCAGTATTTT	CATSDSTPGQGFTDTQYF
.	.	TRBV6-5	TRBJ1-5	TGTGCCATCCAGAGTCTTTATAGCAATCAGCCCCAGCATTTT	CAIQSLYSNQPQHF
.	once	TRBV30	TRBJ1-4	TGTGCCTGGAGTGGCGGCAAGGGAGCTAATGAAAAACTGTTTTTT	CAWSGGKGANEKLFF
.	once	TRBV11-1	TRBJ2-5	TGTGCCAGCAGCCGCCTTGGTGCCTCGGAGACCCAGTACTTC	CASSRLGASETQYF
TRBD1	.	TRBV18	TRBJ1-2	TGTGCCAGCTCACCATCCCAGGGGGCTCACTATGGCTACACCTTC	CASSPSQGAHYGYTF
.	.	TRBV7-9	TRBJ2-7	TGTGCCAGCAGCGCGTCGGGCTCCTACGAGCAGTACTTC	CASSASGSYEQYF
TRBD2	.	TRBV11-3	TRBJ2-2	TGTGCCAGCAGCCCCGGCTCCCTGCGGGAGATATCGAACACCGGGGAGCTGTTTTTT	CASSPGSLREISNTGELFF
.	.	TRBV7-6	TRBJ1-5	TGTGCCAGCAGCTTAGATGCACCCGACAACCATAGCAATCAGCCCCAGCATTTT	CASSLDAPDNHSNQPQHF
TRBD1	.	TRBV2	TRBJ1-2	TGTGCCAGCAGCCCCCGGGACAGGGGGTCTTCTGGCTACACCTTC	CASSPRDRGSSGYTF
.	.	TRBV12-3/TRBV12-4	TRBJ1-2	TGTGCCAGCAGCTCTTTGGGACTGGGCGGCTACACCTTC	CASSSLGLGGYTF
.	.	TRBV4-1	TRBJ1-1	TGCGCCAGCAGCCAAGATCCTCCTTCCGAGACAGGCCCCGCCACTGAAGCTTTCTTT	CASSQDPPSETGPATEAFF
.	.	TRBV21-1	TRBJ1-5	TGTGCCAGCAGCAAAGAGACATCCTATAGCAATCAGCCCCAGCATTTT	CASSKETSYSNQPQHF
.	.	TRBV7-9	TRBJ1-2	TGTGCCAGCAGCCAAGTTCAGGGGTACTATGGCTACACCTTC	CASSQVQGYYGYTF
TRBD2	.	TRBV29-1	TRBJ2-1	TGCAGCGTTGAAGTCCCTAGCGGTACCTACAATGAGCAGTTCTTC	CSVEVPSGTYNEQFF
TRBD2	once	TRBV19	TRBJ2-1	TGTGCCAGTAGGGGGCTAGCGGGCGTGAATGAGCAGTTCTTC	CASRGLAGVNEQFF
.	once	TRBV29-1	TRBJ2-1	TGCAGCGTCCCCAGTGCGATCTCCTACAATGAGCAGTTCTTC	CSVPSAISYNEQFF
.	.	TRBV7-2	TRBJ2-2	TGTGCCAGCAGCATTGCCGAAGCGTGGACCGGGGAGCTGTTTTTT	CASSIAEAWTGELFF
.	few	TRBV3-1/TRBV3-2	TRBJ1-2	TGTGCCAGCAGCTCGGGCTCCGGAGTCTACACCTTC	CASSSGSGVYTF
.	.	TRBV27	TRBJ2-5	TGTGCCAGCAGCCGAGGCCCAGGGCAGCAAGAGACCCAGTACTTC	CASSRGPGQQETQYF
TRBD1	.	TRBV7-2	TRBJ1-2	TGTGCCAGCAGCCCTTGGACAGGGGGCGGCGACGGCTACACCTTC	CASSPWTGGGDGYTF
.	.	TRBV24-1	TRBJ1-5	TGTGCCACCAGTGTGGGCCAGCCCAATCAGCCCCAGCATTTT	CATSVGQPNQPQHF
.	.	TRBV6-2/TRBV6-3	TRBJ2-1	TGTGCCAGCAGTTACCCACCCCCCTACAATGAGCAGTTCTTC	CASSYPPPYNEQFF
TRBD1	few	TRBV12-5	TRBJ2-6	TGTGCTAGTGGTTTGGTCATAAACAGGGGAGCCGGGGCCAACGTCCTGACTTTC	CASGLVINRGAGANVLTF
.	.	TRBV7-9	TRBJ2-7	TGTGCCAGCAGGTCGGGGGGCGAGGGCTACGAGCAGTACTTC	CASRSGGEGYEQYF
TRBD1	.	TRBV10-3	TRBJ2-2	TGTGCCACCCGACATTTAATGGACAGGGCGAACACCGGGGAGCTGTTTTTT	CATRHLMDRANTGELFF
TRBD1	.	TRBV5-4	TRBJ1-4	TGTGCCAGCAGTTTCGACAGGGGGACTAATGAAAAACTGTTTTTT	CASSFDRGTNEKLFF
.	.	TRBV12-5	TRBJ2-1	TGTGCTAGTGGTTTGGGGCTAGCGTCATACAATGAGCAGTTCTTC	CASGLGLASYNEQFF
.	once	TRBV28	TRBJ1-1	TGTGCCAGCAGTTTAGGCGGGTGGGTCACTGAAGCTTTCTTT	CASSLGGWVTEAFF
.	.	TRBV9	TRBJ1-2	TGTGCCAGCAGCGTAGAGTGGAGTCCCTATGGCTACACCTTC	CASSVEWSPYGYTF
TRBD1	.	TRBV7-3	TRBJ2-7	TGTGCCAGCAGCTTAAGCCCGGGACAGAGCTACGAGCAGTACTTC	CASSLSPGQSYEQYF
TRBD1	.	TRBV10-1	TRBJ1-2	TGCGCCAGCAGTATCGACAGGGGTTTGGCCTATGGCTACACCTTC	CASSIDRGLAYGYTF
.	.	TRBV4-3	TRBJ2-1	TGCGCCAGCAGCCCGAGGGCGGATACCTACAATGAGCAGTTCTTC	CASSPRADTYNEQFF
.	.	TRBV6-5	TRBJ1-2	TGTGCCAGCAGGACTGTTGGGGGTGGCTACACCTTC	CASRTVGGGYTF
.	.	TRBV11-2	TRBJ2-2	TGTGCCAGCAGCTTGGGCGAAATTCTTAACACCGGGGAGCTGTTTTTT	CASSLGEILNTGELFF
.	.	TRBV7-9	TRBJ1-5	TGTGCCAGCAGCGCAGGGCTCGGAGGGGGTCATAGCAATCAGCCCCAGCATTTT	CASSAGLGGGHSNQPQHF
.	.	TRBV16	TRBJ1-1	TGTGCCAGCAGCCAATTCAACCAGAACACTGAAGCTTTCTTT	CASSQFNQNTEAFF